This record covers a single T cell receptor beta chain. Its antigen remains unknown. The data are from a study of cytomegalovirus exposure and HLA in healthy donors. General study results and limits: The classifier reportedly diagnosed cytomegalovirus status with high sensitivity and specificity. Through in vitro validation, three CMV-associated chains were shown to be specific for CMV antigens. Association of 16,951 TCR beta sequences with HLA alleles was found at 0.05 false discovery rate in a later analysis.

Researchers ran the PCR with 60 Vbeta and 13 Jbeta primers. As originally analysed: An analysis that came later counted tens of millions of unique TCR beta chains, approximately 10 million shared. Here immunoSEQ multiplex PCR was the method, and the copy in TCRdb shows in-frame clones only, minus some. That table supplies the V and J calls and clone size; D and trimming were determined from the DNA. The table includes some 93,000 clones, around three fifths detected once. Looked up from germline, CDR1 is SNHLY and CDR2 is FYNNEI. The CDR3 consists of 14 residues. V trimming: 1 base; J trimming: 5 bases; junction bases outside the gene matches: 5.

This TCR derives from a boy younger than 18 in good health and CMV-seropositive. The material sequenced was PBMCs. The J gene is TRBJ2-7, the V gene TRBV2, with 7 bases matching TRBD1. The DNA for the CDR3 is TGTGCCAGCAGTGAAGGACAGGGCTTTCACGAGCAGTACTTC. This gives the protein CASSEGQGFHEQYF.